This T cell receptor (beta chain) was recovered during a study of T-cell memory formation after mild COVID-19. Trimming stripped 8 bases from V and 2 bases from J, with 10 bases between. This CDR3 region has 12 residues. From germline, CDR1 is MNHEY and CDR2 SVGEGT. Amplification by 5'RACE using constant-segment primers produced TCR alpha and TCR beta cDNA libraries that carried sample barcodes and UMIs. TCRdb fed the 5' RACE reads into MiXCR, producing one record per CDR3 protein. The data hold around 510,000 distinct CDR3 sequences, with less than 25% observed a single time. The receptor comes from an adult woman who had mild COVID-19 (a few samples of this study predate the infection). Cell type and time point are not known. The specimen sequenced was PBMCs or a T cell subset sorted from them (not recorded which). The chain is built from TRBV6-2 or TRBV6-3 and TRBJ2-7; unclear D gene. The CDR3 nucleotides are TGTGCCAGCGCTAGGCCAGCCTACGAGCAGTACTTC. It yields the protein CASARPAYEQYF.